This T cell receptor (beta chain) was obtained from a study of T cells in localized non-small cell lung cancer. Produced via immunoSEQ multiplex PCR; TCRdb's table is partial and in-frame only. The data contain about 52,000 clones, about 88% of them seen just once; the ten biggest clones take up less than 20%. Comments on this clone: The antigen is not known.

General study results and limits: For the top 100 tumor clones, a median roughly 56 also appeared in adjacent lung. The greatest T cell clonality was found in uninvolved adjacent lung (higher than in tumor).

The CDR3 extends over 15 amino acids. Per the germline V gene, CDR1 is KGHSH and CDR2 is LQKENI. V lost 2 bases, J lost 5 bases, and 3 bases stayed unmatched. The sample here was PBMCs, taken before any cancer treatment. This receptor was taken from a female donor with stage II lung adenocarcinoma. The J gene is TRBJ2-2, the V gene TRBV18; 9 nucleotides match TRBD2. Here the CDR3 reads CASSPASGATGELFF. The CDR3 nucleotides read TGTGCCAGCTCACCAGCTAGCGGGGCAACCGGGGAGCTGTTTTTT.